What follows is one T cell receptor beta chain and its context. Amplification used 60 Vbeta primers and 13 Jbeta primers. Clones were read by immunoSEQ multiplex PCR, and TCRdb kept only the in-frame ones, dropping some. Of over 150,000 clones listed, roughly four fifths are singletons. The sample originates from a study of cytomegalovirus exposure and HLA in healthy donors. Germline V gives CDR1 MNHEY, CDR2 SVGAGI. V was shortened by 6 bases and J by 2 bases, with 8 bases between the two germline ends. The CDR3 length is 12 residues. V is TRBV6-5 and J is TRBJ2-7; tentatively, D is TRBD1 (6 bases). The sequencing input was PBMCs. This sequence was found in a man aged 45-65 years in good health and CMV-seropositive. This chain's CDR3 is CASRQGAYEQYF. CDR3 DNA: TGTGCCAGCAGACAGGGTGCCTACGAGCAGTACTTC.